Listed here are 31 T cell receptor beta chains from one sample, sequenced in a study of blood T cell repertoires in COVID-19. Libraries were prepared by immunoSEQ multiplex PCR; TCRdb keeps only in-frame clonotypes and omits some of them. The profile shows roughly 250,000 clones, roughly 87% of them singletons. Sequencing used PBMCs or T cells enriched from blood (not recorded which). All receptors derive from a woman under 40 with acute COVID-19.

The chain employs TRBV28 and TRBJ2-5; tentative D call: TRBD2 (6 bases). CDR3 length: 16 amino acids. Germline CDR1 MDHEN, CDR2 SYDVKM. The V and J ends lost 6 bases and 5 bases respectively, with 22 bases between them. CDR3 DNA sequence: TGTGCCAGCAGCCGGGACTCCCGGGAGTTTAAGGAGACCCAGTACTTC. It encodes CASSRDSREFKETQYF.

This chain connects TRBV3-1 (or the pseudogene TRBV3-2) to TRBJ1-6, with D tentatively TRBD1 (6 bases). Germline lookup yields CDR1 LGHDT and CDR2 YNNKEL (reference sequence). V was pared by 4 bases and J by 9 bases, with 19 bases between. This CDR3 is 16 amino acids long. CDR3 in DNA: TGTGCCAGCAGCCTAGGAATGGGGGCCAGGGGTTCACCCCTCCACTTT. Its protein product is CASSLGMGARGSPLHF.

The chain couples TRBV7-9 to TRBJ2-2; D is uncertain. This CDR3 contains 14 residues. Germline CDR1 reads SEHNR; CDR2 reads FQNEAQ (reference sequence). V lost 3 bases and J lost 3, with 8 bases in between. This CDR3 reads CASSFPLDTGELFF. In DNA, the CDR3 is TGTGCCAGCAGCTTTCCTCTCGACACCGGGGAGCTGTTTTTT.

The chain combines TRBV9 with TRBJ2-1, with 8 bases identical to TRBD1. Trimming cost V 2 bases and J 4 bases; bases outside gene matches: 8. Looked up from germline, CDR1 is SGDLS and CDR2 is YYNGEE. This CDR3 spans 16 amino acids. CDR3 protein: CASSVAGQGFYNEQFF. CDR3 DNA sequence: TGTGCCAGCAGCGTGGCCGGACAGGGTTTTTACAATGAGCAGTTCTTC.

The chain couples TRBV5-1 to TRBJ1-5; D not resolved. This CDR3 comprises 13 residues. Germline assignment: CDR1 SGHRS and CDR2 YFSETQ. Between the trimmed V and J ends, which lost 0 bases and 5 bases, there was a span of 6 bases. In DNA form, the CDR3 reads TGCGCCAGCAGCTTGGTTGGAGATCAGCCCCAGCATTTT. Its translation: CASSLVGDQPQHF.

This chain links TRBV21-1 with TRBJ1-4. TRBV21-1 is noted as a pseudogene. The CDR3 contains 17 residues. In DNA form, the CDR3 reads TGTGCCAGCAGCAAAGGACTGGCGGCGGGGTCTAATGAAAAACTGTTTTTT. Translation: CASSKGLAAGSNEKLFF.

The J gene is TRBJ1-2, the V gene TRBV2; D is perhaps TRBD1 (5 bases). CDR1 SNHLY and CDR2 FYNNEI come from the germline V gene. The CDR3 contains 15 residues. V lost 0 bases, J lost 5 bases, and 13 bases lay in between. The CDR3 sequence is CASSEALSGKYGYTF. CDR3 sequence (DNA): TGTGCCAGCAGTGAAGCGCTCTCAGGGAAGTATGGCTACACCTTC.

This rearrangement joins TRBV28 to TRBJ2-7; the match to TRBD2 covers 8 bases. V lost 5 bases, J lost 6 bases, and 12 bases stayed unmatched. CDR1 is MDHEN and CDR2 is SYDVKM in the germline V gene. There are 15 residues in the CDR3. CDR3 residues: CASSPFAGGTFEQYF. The DNA of the CDR3 is TGTGCCAGCAGTCCTTTTGCGGGAGGTACATTCGAGCAGTACTTC.

This rearrangement joins TRBV5-1 to TRBJ1-4; maybe TRBD1 (5 bases). The V end was cut by 0 bases, the J end by 4 bases, with 13 bases between. Germline values: CDR1 SGHRS, CDR2 YFSETQ. The CDR3 extends over 16 amino acids. In DNA form, the CDR3 reads TGCGCCAGCAGCTTGGGCGGTCGGGGGAGTAATGAAAAACTGTTTTTT. This sequence encodes CASSLGGRGSNEKLFF.

This chain uses TRBV4-1 with TRBJ2-3, with 10 nucleotides matching TRBD2. J gave up 2 bases and V 1 base, and 3 bases lay outside the gene matches. The CDR3 covers 16 residues. Per germline, CDR1 MGHRA and CDR2 YSYEKL. The CDR3 nucleotides read TGCGCCAGCAGCCAAGGTACTAGCGGGGCCACAGATACGCAGTATTTT. This sequence encodes CASSQGTSGATDTQYF.

With regard to this clone: Germline and junction disagree at one end, which may indicate a read error. This chain uses TRBV3-1 (or the pseudogene TRBV3-2) with TRBJ1-1, with D hard to call. Germline loops: CDR1 LGHDT, CDR2 YNNKEL (reference sequence). The CDR3 is 14 amino acids. CDR3 bases: TGTGCCAGCAGCCAAGAAGGGCGAGGAGGAATTTTGATCTTT. Translating it yields CASSQEGRGGILIF.

This chain uses TRBV30 with TRBJ2-1; 9 nucleotides agree with TRBD2. This CDR3 has 15 residues. After removal of 1 base from V and 8 bases from J, the junction contained 9 bases not matched to a gene. Per germline, CDR1 GTSNPN and CDR2 SVGIG (reference sequence). The CDR3 region is CAWSEGSGGSDEQFF. The CDR3 bases are TGTGCCTGGAGTGAGGGAAGCGGGGGGTCTGATGAGCAGTTCTTC.

The CDR3 DNA reads TGTGCCAGCAGCGGCCGGGACAGAATCGGAGAGACCCAGTACTTC. Its translation is CASSGRDRIGETQYF. The J gene is TRBJ2-5, the V gene TRBV7-9, with 7 bases that match TRBD1. The germline V gene encodes CDR1 SEHNR and CDR2 FQNEAQ (reference sequence). This CDR3 region has 15 residues. J gave up 4 bases and V 5 bases, and 10 bases lay outside the gene matches.

The J gene is TRBJ2-4, the V gene TRBV5-1; 7 nucleotides line up with TRBD1. J lost 6 bases, V lost 3 bases, and 6 bases had no gene match. The CDR3 consists of 14 residues. Germline V lookup: CDR1 SGHRS, CDR2 YFSETQ. In DNA form, the CDR3 reads TGCGCCAGCAGCTCGACAGGGATTAGAAACATTCAGTACTTC. Protein sequence: CASSSTGIRNIQYF.

The V and J genes are TRBV29-1 and TRBJ2-5; a weak D match, TRBD1 (5 bases). There are 13 residues in the CDR3. CDR1 is SQVTM and CDR2 is ANQGSEA in the germline V gene. The V end lost 6 bases, the J end lost 5 bases, and 16 bases lay between the germline ends. The CDR3 nucleotides are TGCAGCGTCTATACCACAGGACCGGAGACCCAGTACTTC. Protein: CSVYTTGPETQYF.

This clone was counted a single time. V gene TRBV27 combines with J gene TRBJ2-1; 11 nucleotides align to TRBD2. This CDR3 comprises 19 residues. V lost 3 bases, J lost 4 bases, and 14 bases stayed unmatched. Germline assignment: CDR1 MNHEY and CDR2 SMNVEV (reference sequence). The CDR3 nucleotides read TGTGCCAGCAGTTTGGTGGCTAGCGGGAGGATTTCTTTGTACAATGAGCAGTTCTTC. Protein: CASSLVASGRISLYNEQFF.

V is TRBV5-6 and J is TRBJ2-3; 14 nucleotides align to TRBD2. Looked up from germline, CDR1 is SGHDT and CDR2 is YYEEEE. The J segment lost 3 bases and the V segment lost 4 bases, leaving 7 bases of the junction unmatched. This CDR3 has 17 residues. CDR3 nucleotide sequence: TGTGCCAGCAGCCCGGGGACTAGCGGGAGCCATACAGATACGCAGTATTTT. Translation: CASSPGTSGSHTDTQYF.

V usage is TRBV4-2 and J usage is TRBJ2-3; 8 nucleotides line up with TRBD2. The CDR3 runs to 14 residues. The junction had 3 bases not matched to a gene; V was cut back by 4 bases and J by 3 bases. Germline V gene lookup returns CDR1 LGHNA and CDR2 YNFKEQ. CDR3 nucleotide sequence: TGTGCCAGCAGCCTCGGGGGGGAAACAGATACGCAGTATTTT. Its translation is CASSLGGETDTQYF.

Only a few counts were recorded for this clone. The chain couples TRBV3-1 (or the pseudogene TRBV3-2) to TRBJ2-7; 7 bases line up with TRBD1. The CDR3 totals 13 residues. Germline loops: CDR1 LGHDT, CDR2 YNNKEL (reference sequence). V was clipped by 4 bases and J by 9 bases; unmatched bases: 9. The CDR3 loop is CASSRGTDWGQYF. The CDR3 DNA reads TGTGCCAGCAGCCGTGGGACAGACTGGGGGCAGTACTTC.

The chain links TRBV7-6 to TRBJ1-2; D perhaps matches TRBD1 (6 bases). The V gene's germline CDR1 is SGHVS and CDR2 FNYEAQ. The CDR3 extends over 16 amino acids. Trimming stripped 5 bases from V and 6 bases from J, with 22 bases between. This chain's CDR3 is CASSPLQSARGNGYTF. CDR3 sequence (DNA): TGTGCCAGCAGCCCACTACAAAGCGCGAGGGGGAATGGCTACACCTTC.

This chain uses TRBV5-4 with TRBJ1-2; 10 nucleotides align to TRBD1. V was clipped by 0 bases and J by 8 bases; unmatched bases: 4. Germline values: CDR1 SGHNT, CDR2 YYREEE (reference sequence). This CDR3 comprises 14 residues. The CDR3 DNA follows: TGTGCCAGCAGCTTGGGGGGACAGGGGTTCGGCTACACCTTC. Protein sequence: CASSLGGQGFGYTF.

The V gene is TRBV7-3, the J gene TRBJ1-1; D is unresolved. The CDR3 runs 12 residues. Germline loops: CDR1 SGHTA, CDR2 FQGTGA. V was cut by 3 bases and J by 7 bases, with 9 bases left in between. DNA of the CDR3: TGTGCCAGCAGCTTTGGGCACGGTGAAGCTTTCTTT. It codes for CASSFGHGEAFF.

This clone was seen ten or more times. The chain combines TRBV18 with TRBJ2-7; TRBD2 agrees at 13 bases. The CDR3 is made up of 15 amino acids. After removal of 8 bases from V and 5 bases from J, the junction contained 9 bases not matched to a gene. Germline CDR1 is KGHSH and CDR2 is LQKENI. The CDR3 is CASTEQGLAGNEQYF. The CDR3 DNA follows: TGTGCCAGCACGGAACAGGGACTAGCGGGAAACGAGCAGTACTTC.

The V and J genes are TRBV18 and TRBJ2-5, with TRBD1 matching over 9 bases. CDR3 length equals 14 residues. Trimming cost V 3 bases and J 4 bases; bases outside gene matches: 3. Germline loops: CDR1 KGHSH, CDR2 LQKENI. CDR3 DNA sequence: TGTGCCAGCTCACCGGGACAGGGTAGAGAGACCCAGTACTTC. Translation: CASSPGQGRETQYF.

The J gene is TRBJ2-7, the V gene TRBV11-2; the match to TRBD2 covers 9 bases. The CDR3 is 15 residues long. V lost 5 bases to trimming and J lost 0 bases; unmatched junction nucleotides: 5. CDR1 is SGHAT, CDR2 FQNNGV, per germline. The CDR3 coding sequence is TGTGCCAGCAGCCCGACTAGCGGTAGCTCCTACGAGCAGTACTTC. This codes for CASSPTSGSSYEQYF.

The chain is built from TRBV15 and TRBJ2-1, with 7 bases lining up with TRBD1. V lost 1 base, J lost 5 bases, and 8 bases stayed unmatched. The CDR3 loop spans 16 amino acids. CDR1 LNHNV and CDR2 YYDKDF come from the germline V gene (reference sequence). As DNA, the CDR3 is TGTGCCACCAGCAGAGGTTCTGGGACAGCCGACAATGAGCAGTTCTTC. Protein sequence: CATSRGSGTADNEQFF.

The CDR3 DNA reads as TGTGCCAGCAGCATACAGGAGGGAACTGAAGCTTTCTTT. Translation gives CASSIQEGTEAFF. V gene TRBV6-6 combines with J gene TRBJ1-1; maybe TRBD1 (5 bases). Per germline, CDR1 MNHNY and CDR2 SVGAGI (reference sequence). The V end was cut by 6 bases, the J end by 5 bases, with 13 bases between. This CDR3 is built from 13 residues.

The gene calls are TRBV15 and TRBJ1-2; D is unresolved. CDR1 and CDR2 from the germline V gene are LNHNV and YYDKDF (reference sequence). This CDR3 has 13 amino acids. Trimming shortened V by 0 bases and J by 2 bases, and 4 bases separated the two germline ends. The CDR3 sequence is CATSRDINYGYTF. The CDR3 coding sequence is TGTGCCACCAGCAGAGACATCAACTATGGCTACACCTTC.

This clone was picked up one time. V usage is TRBV29-1 and J usage is TRBJ2-3, with 7 bases aligning to TRBD2. CDR3 length: 13 residues. Unmatched junction bases numbered 4, after V lost 6 bases and J lost 1 base. Germline assignment: CDR1 SQVTM and CDR2 ANQGSEA. CDR3 amino acids: CSVPSGGTDTQYF. In DNA form, the CDR3 reads TGCAGCGTCCCCAGCGGGGGCACAGATACGCAGTATTTT.

J is TRBJ2-3 and V is TRBV11-3; D might be TRBD1 (6 bases). Per the germline V gene, CDR1 is SGHNT and CDR2 is YENEEA. The V and J ends lost 5 bases and 5 bases respectively, with 8 bases between them. The CDR3 extends over 12 amino acids. CDR3 nucleotide sequence: TGTGCCAGCAGCGAACAGGGAGATACGCAGTATTTT. It translates to CASSEQGDTQYF.

The chain recombines TRBV3-1 (or the pseudogene TRBV3-2) with TRBJ2-7; the D is unclear. The CDR3 has 13 amino acids. CDR1 and CDR2 (germline): LGHDT, YNNKEL (reference sequence). Trimming pared 1 base from V and 7 bases from J, leaving 11 bases between. CDR3 sequence: CASSQGTFREQYF. The CDR3, as DNA: TGTGCCAGCAGCCAAGGCACCTTCCGGGAGCAGTACTTC.